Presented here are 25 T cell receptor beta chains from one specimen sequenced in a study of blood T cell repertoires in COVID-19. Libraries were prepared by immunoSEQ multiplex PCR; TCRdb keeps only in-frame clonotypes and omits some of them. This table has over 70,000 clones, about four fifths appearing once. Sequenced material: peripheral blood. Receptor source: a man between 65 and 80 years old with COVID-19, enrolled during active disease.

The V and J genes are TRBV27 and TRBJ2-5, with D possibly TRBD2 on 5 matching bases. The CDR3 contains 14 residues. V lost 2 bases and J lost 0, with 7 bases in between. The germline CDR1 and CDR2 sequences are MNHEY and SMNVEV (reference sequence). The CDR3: CASSLLGDQETQYF. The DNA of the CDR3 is TGTGCCAGCAGTTTACTCGGGGACCAAGAGACCCAGTACTTC.

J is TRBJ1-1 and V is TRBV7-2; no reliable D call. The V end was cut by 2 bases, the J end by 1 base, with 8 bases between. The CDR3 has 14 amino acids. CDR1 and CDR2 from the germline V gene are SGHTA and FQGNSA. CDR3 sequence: CASSLMARNTEAFF. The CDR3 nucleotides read TGTGCCAGCAGCTTAATGGCCCGGAACACTGAAGCTTTCTTT. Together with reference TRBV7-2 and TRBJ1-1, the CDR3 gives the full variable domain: GAGVSQSPSNKVTEKGKDVELRCDPISGHTALYWYRQSLGQGLEFLIYFQGNSAPDKSGLPSDRFSAERTGGSVSTLTIQRTQQEDSAVYLCASSLMARNTEAFFGQGTRLTVV.

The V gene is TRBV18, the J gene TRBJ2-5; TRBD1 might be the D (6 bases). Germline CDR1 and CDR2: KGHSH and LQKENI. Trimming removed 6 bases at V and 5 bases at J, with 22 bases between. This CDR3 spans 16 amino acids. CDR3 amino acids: CASSRSPGQVMETQYF. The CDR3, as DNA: TGTGCCAGCTCTCGCTCCCCGGGACAAGTGATGGAGACCCAGTACTTC.

The CDR3 spells CASSDSLQPQHF. The CDR3 DNA sequence: TGTGCCAGCAGTGATTCTTTACAGCCCCAGCATTTT. The chain links TRBV2 to TRBJ1-5; D gene uncertain. Germline CDR1 and CDR2: SNHLY and FYNNEI. The CDR3 covers 12 residues. V gave up 3 bases and J gave up 7 bases, with 7 bases separating them. Full variable domain (missing parts from reference TRBV2 and TRBJ1-5): EPEVTQTPSHQVTQMGQEVILRCVPISNHLYFYWYRQILGQKVEFLVSFYNNEISEKSEIFDDQFSVERPDGSNFTLKIRSTKLEDSAMYFCASSDSLQPQHFGDGTRLSIL.

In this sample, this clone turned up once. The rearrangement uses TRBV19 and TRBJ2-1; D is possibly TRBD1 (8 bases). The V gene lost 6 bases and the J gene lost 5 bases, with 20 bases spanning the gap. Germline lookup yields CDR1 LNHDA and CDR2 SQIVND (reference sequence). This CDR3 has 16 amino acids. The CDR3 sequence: CASSRGGAGGHNEQFF. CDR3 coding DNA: TGTGCCAGTAGCCGGGGAGGGGCAGGGGGCCACAATGAGCAGTTCTTC.

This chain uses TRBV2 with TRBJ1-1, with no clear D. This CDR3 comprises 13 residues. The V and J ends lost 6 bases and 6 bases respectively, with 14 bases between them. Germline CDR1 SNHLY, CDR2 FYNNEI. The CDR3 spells CASSLGEVSEAFF. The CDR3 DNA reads TGTGCCAGCAGCCTAGGCGAGGTCTCTGAAGCTTTCTTT. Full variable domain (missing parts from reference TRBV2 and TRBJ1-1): EPEVTQTPSHQVTQMGQEVILRCVPISNHLYFYWYRQILGQKVEFLVSFYNNEISEKSEIFDDQFSVERPDGSNFTLKIRSTKLEDSAMYFCASSLGEVSEAFFGQGTRLTVV.

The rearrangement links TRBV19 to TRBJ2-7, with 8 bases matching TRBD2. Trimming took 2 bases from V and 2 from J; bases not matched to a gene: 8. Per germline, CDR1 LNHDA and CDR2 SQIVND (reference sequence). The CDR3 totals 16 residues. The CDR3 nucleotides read TGTGCCAGTAGTATATCGTCCTTAGCGGGGACCTACGAGCAGTACTTC. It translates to CASSISSLAGTYEQYF.

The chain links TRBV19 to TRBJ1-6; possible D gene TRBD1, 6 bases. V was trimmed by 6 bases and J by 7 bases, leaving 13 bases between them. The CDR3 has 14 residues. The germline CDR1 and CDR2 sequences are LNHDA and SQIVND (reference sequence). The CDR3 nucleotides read TGTGCCAGTAGACTCCAGGACAGCAATTCACCCCTCCACTTT. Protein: CASRLQDSNSPLHF. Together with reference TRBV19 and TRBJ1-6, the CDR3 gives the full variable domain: DGGITQSPKYLFRKEGQNVTLSCEQNLNHDAMYWYRQDPGQGLRLIYYSQIVNDFQKGDIAEGYSVSREKKESFPLTVTSAQKNPTAFYLCASRLQDSNSPLHFGNGTRLTVT.

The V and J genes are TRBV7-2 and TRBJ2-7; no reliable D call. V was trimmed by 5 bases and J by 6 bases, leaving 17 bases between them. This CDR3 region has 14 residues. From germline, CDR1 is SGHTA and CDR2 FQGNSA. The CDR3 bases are TGTGCCAGCAGCGTTCGACCGTATCAGGCCGAGCAGTACTTC. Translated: CASSVRPYQAEQYF.

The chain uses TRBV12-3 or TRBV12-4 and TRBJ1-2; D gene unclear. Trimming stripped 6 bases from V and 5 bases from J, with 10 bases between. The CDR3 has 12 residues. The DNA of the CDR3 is TGTGCCAGCAGCGTCGCGGGGTATGGCTACACCTTC. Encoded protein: CASSVAGYGYTF.

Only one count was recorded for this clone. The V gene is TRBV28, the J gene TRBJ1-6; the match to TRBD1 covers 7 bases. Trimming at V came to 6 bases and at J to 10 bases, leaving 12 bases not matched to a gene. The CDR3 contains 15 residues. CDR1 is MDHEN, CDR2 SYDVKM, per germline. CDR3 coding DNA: TGTGCCAGCAGATCCCTCTTTCAGGGGGAATCACCCCTCCACTTT. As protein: CASRSLFQGESPLHF.

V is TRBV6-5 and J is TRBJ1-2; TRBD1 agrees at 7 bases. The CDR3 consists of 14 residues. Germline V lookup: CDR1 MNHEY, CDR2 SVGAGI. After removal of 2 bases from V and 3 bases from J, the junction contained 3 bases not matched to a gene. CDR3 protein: CASSYRGPDYGYTF. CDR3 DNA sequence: TGTGCCAGCAGTTACAGGGGGCCGGACTATGGCTACACCTTC.

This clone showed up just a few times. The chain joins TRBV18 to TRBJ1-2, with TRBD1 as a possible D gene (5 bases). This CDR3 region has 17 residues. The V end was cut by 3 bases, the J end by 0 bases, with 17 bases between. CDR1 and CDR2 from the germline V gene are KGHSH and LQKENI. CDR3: CASSPTATRTSNYGYTF. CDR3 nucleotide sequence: TGTGCCAGCTCACCGACAGCGACCCGCACTTCTAACTATGGCTACACCTTC. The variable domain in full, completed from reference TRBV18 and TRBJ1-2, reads NAGVMQNPRHLVRRRGQEARLRCSPMKGHSHVYWYRQLPEEGLKFMVYLQKENIIDESGMPKERFSAEFPKEGPSILRIQQVVRGDSAAYFCASSPTATRTSNYGYTFGSGTRLTVV.

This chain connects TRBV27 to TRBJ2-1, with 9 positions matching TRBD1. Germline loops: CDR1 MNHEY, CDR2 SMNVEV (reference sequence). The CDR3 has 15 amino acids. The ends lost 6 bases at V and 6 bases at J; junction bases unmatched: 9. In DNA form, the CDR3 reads TGTGCCAGCAGGGCACTGGGACAGGGTACCAATGAGCAGTTCTTC. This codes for CASRALGQGTNEQFF.

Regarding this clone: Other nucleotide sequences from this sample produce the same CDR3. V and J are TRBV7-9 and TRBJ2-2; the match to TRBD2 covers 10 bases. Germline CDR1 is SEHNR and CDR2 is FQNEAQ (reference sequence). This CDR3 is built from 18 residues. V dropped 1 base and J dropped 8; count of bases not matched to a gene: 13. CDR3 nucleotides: TGTGCCAGCAGCTTAGGGGTAGCGGGAGGCCGGTTCACTGGGGAGCTGTTTTTT. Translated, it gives CASSLGVAGGRFTGELFF.

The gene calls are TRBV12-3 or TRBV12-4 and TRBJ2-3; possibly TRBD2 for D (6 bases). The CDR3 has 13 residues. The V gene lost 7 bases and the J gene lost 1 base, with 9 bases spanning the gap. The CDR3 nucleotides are TGTGCCAGCACCAGGGAGGGCACAGATACGCAGTATTTT. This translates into CASTREGTDTQYF.

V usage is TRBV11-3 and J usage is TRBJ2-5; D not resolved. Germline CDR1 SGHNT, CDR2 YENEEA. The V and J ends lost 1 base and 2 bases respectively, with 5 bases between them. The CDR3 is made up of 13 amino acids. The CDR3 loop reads CASSLGQQETQYF. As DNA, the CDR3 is TGTGCCAGCAGCTTAGGGCAGCAAGAGACCCAGTACTTC.

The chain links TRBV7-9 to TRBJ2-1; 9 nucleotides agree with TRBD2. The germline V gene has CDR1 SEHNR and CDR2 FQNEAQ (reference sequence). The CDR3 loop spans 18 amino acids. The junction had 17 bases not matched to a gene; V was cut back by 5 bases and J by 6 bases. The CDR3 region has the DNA TGTGCCAGCAGCCCAAACCCAGTCGGACTAGCGAGGCCCAATGAGCAGTTCTTC. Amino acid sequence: CASSPNPVGLARPNEQFF. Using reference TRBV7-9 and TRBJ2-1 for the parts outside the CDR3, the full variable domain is DTGVSQNPRHKITKRGQNVTFRCDPISEHNRLYWYRQTLGQGPEFLTYFQNEAQLEKSRLLSDRFSAERPKGSFSTLEIQRTEQGDSAMYLCASSPNPVGLARPNEQFFGPGTRLTVL.

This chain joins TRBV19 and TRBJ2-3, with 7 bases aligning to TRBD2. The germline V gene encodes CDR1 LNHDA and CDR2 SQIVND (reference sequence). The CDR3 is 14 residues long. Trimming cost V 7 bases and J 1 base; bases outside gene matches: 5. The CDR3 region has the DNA TGTGCCAGTAACAAGGGGAGGGGCACAGATACGCAGTATTTT. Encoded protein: CASNKGRGTDTQYF.

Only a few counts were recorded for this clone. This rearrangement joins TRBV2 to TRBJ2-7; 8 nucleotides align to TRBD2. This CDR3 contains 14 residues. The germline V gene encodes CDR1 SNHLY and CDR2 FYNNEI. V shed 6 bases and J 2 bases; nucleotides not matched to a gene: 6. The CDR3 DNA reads TGTGCCAGCAGGAGATCGGGACTAGCCTACGAGCAGTACTTC. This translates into CASRRSGLAYEQYF.

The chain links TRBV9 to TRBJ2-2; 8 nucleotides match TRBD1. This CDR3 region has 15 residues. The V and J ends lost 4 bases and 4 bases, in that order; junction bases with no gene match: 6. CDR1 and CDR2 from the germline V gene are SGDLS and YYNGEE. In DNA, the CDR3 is TGTGCCAGCAGCCCCCACCAGGGGGCCACCGGGGAGCTGTTTTTT. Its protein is CASSPHQGATGELFF.

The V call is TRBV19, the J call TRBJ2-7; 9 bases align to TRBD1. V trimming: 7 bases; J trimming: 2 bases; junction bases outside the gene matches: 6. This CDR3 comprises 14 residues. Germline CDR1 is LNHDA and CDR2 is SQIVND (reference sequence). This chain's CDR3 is CASMPGQGPYEQYF. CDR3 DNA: TGTGCCAGTATGCCGGGACAGGGACCCTACGAGCAGTACTTC.

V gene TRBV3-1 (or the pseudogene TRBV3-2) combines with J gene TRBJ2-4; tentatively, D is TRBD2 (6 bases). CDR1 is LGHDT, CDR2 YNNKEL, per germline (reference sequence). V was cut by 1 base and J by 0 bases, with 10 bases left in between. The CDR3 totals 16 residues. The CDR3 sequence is CASSQVAGGAKNIQYF. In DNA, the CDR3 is TGTGCCAGCAGCCAAGTGGCCGGGGGAGCCAAAAACATTCAGTACTTC.

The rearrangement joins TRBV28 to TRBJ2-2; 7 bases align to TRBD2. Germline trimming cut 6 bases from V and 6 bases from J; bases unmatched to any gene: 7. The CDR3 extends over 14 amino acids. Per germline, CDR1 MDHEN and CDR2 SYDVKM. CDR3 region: CASRGRAGAGELFF. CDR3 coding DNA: TGTGCCAGCAGAGGCCGGGCGGGAGCCGGGGAGCTGTTTTTT. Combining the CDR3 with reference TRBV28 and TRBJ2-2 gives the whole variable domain DVKVTQSSRYLVKRTGEKVFLECVQDMDHENMFWYRQDPGLGLRLIYFSYDVKMKEKGDIPEGYSVSREKKERFSLILESASTNQTSMYLCASRGRAGAGELFFGEGSRLTVL.

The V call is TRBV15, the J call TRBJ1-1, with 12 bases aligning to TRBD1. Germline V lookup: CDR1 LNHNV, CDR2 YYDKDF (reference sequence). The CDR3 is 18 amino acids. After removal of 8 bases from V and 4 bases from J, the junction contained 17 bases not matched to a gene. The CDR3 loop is CATHTVRDRGRRGTEAFF. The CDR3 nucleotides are TGTGCCACCCACACCGTTCGGGACAGGGGGCGCCGGGGCACTGAAGCTTTCTTT.